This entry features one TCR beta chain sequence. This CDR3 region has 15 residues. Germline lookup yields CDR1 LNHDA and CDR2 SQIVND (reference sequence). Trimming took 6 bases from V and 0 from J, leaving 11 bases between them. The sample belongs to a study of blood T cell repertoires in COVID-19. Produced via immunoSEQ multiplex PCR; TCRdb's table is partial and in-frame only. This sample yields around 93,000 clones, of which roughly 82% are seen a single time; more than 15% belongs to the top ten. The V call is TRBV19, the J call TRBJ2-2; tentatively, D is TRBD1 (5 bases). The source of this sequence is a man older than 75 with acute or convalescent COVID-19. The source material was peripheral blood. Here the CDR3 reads CASRSDRTNTGELFF. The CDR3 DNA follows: TGTGCCAGTAGGTCCGACAGAACGAACACCGGGGAGCTGTTTTTT.